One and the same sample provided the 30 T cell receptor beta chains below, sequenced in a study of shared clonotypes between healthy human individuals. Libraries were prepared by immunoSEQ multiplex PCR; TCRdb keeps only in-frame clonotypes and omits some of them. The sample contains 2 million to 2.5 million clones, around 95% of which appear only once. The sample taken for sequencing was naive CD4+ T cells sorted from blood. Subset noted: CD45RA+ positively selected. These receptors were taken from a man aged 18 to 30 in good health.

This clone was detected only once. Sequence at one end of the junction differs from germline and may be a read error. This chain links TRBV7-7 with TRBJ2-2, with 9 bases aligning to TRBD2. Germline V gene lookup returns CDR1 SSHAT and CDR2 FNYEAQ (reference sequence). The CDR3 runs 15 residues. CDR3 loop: CASSTTSGNTGELFF. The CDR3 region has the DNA TGTGCTAGCAGCACGACTAGCGGGAACACCGGGGAGCTGTTTTTT.

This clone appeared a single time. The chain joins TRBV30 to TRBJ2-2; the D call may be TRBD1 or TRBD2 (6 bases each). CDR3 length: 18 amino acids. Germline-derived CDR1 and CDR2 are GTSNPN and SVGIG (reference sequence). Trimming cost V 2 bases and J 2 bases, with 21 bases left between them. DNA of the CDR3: TGTGCCTGGAGTTCAGGGGAAGGGGGGAGAGTTAACACCGGGGAGCTGTTTTTT. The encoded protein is CAWSSGEGGRVNTGELFF.

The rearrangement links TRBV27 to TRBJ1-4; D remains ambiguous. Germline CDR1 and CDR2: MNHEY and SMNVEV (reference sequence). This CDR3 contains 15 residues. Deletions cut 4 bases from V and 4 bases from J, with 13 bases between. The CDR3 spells CASSSRLGNNEKLFF. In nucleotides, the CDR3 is TGTGCCAGCAGTTCTCGACTGGGAAATAATGAAAAACTGTTTTTT.

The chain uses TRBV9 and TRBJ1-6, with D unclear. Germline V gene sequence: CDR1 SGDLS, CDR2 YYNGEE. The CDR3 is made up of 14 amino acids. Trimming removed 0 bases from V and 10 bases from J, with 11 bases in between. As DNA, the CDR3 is TGTGCCAGCAGCGTAGCAGGAGACCGATCACCCCTCCACTTT. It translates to CASSVAGDRSPLHF.

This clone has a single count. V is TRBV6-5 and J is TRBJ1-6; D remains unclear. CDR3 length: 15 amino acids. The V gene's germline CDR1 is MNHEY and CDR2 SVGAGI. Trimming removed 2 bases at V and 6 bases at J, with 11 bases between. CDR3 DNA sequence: TGTGCCAGCAGTTACGACCCATTAACTAATTCACCCCTCCACTTT. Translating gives CASSYDPLTNSPLHF.

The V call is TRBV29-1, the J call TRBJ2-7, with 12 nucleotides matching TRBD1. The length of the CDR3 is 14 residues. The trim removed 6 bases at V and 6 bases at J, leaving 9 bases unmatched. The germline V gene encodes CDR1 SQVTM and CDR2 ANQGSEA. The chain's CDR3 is CSVELGTGGREQYF. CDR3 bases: TGCAGCGTCGAACTCGGGACAGGGGGCCGCGAGCAGTACTTC.

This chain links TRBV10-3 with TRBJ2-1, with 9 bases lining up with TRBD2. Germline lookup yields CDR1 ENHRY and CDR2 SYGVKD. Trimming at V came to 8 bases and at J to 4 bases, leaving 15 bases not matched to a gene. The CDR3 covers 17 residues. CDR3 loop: CAIGGTSKSRDYNEQFF. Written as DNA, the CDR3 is TGTGCCATCGGGGGGACTAGCAAATCGAGGGATTACAATGAGCAGTTCTTC.

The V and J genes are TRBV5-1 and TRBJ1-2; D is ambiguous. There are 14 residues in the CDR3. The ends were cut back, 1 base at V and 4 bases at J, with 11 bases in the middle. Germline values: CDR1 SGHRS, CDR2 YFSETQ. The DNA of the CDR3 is TGCGCCAGCAGCTTGACAGACACCATCTATGGCTACACCTTC. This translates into CASSLTDTIYGYTF.

Here the CDR3 DNA reads TGCGCCAGCAGCCCAAGTGCGGGGTGGGGGGCTGGAAACACCATATATTTT. Its protein product is CASSPSAGWGAGNTIYF. The V and J genes are TRBV4-1 and TRBJ1-3; D is perhaps TRBD1 (5 bases). This CDR3 region has 17 residues. The germline gives CDR1 MGHRA, CDR2 YSYEKL. Deletions cut 4 bases from V and 2 bases from J, with 18 bases between.

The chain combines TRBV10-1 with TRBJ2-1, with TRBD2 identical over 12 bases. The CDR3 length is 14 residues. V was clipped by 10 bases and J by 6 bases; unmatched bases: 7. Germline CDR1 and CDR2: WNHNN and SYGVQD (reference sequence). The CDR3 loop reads CANKTSGSGNEQFF. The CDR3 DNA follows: TGCGCCAACAAGACTAGCGGGAGTGGCAATGAGCAGTTCTTC.

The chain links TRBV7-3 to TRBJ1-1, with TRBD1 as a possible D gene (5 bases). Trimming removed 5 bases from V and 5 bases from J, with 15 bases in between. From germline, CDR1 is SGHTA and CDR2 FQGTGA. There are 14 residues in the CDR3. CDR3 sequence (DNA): TGTGCCAGCAGCCCCATGGGGGGTCGGACTGAAGCTTTCTTT. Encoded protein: CASSPMGGRTEAFF.

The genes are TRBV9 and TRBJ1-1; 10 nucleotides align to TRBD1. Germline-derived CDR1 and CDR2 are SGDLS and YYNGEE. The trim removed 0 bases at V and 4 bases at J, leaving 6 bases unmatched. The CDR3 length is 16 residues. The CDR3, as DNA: TGTGCCAGCAGCGTAGGCGGGACAGGGGTGGGCACTGAAGCTTTCTTT. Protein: CASSVGGTGVGTEAFF.

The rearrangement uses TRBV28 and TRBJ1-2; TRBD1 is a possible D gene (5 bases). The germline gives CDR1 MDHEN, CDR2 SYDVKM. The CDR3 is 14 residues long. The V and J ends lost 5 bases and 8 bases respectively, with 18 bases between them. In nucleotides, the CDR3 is TGTGCCAGCAGTCAGGTCCCGAGGGGTGGAGGCTACACCTTC. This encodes CASSQVPRGGGYTF.

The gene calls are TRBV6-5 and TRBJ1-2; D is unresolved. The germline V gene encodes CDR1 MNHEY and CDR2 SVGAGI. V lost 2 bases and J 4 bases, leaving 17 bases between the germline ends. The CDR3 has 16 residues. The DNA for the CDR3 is TGTGCCAGCAGTTACCGGGAAACGAACTCGGGCTATGGCTACACCTTC. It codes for CASSYRETNSGYGYTF.

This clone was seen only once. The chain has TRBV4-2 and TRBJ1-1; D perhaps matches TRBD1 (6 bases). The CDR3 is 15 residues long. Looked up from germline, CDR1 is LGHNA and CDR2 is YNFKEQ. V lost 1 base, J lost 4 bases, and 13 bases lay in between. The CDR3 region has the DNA TGTGCCAGCAGCCAAGGTGGGGGGGCTAGCACTGAAGCTTTCTTT. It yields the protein CASSQGGGASTEAFF.

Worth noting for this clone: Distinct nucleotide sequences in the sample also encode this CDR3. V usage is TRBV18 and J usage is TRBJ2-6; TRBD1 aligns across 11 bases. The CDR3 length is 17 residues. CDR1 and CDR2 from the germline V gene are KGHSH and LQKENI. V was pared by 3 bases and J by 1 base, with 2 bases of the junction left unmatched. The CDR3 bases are TGTGCCAGCTCACCCGGACAGGGGGCATCTGGGGCCAACGTCCTGACTTTC. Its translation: CASSPGQGASGANVLTF.

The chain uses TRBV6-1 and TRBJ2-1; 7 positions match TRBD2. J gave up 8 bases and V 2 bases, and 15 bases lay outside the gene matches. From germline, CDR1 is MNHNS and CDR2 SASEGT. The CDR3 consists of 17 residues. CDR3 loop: CASSESPAAGVFDEQFF. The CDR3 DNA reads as TGTGCCAGCAGTGAATCGCCGGCGGCGGGAGTCTTCGATGAGCAGTTCTTC.

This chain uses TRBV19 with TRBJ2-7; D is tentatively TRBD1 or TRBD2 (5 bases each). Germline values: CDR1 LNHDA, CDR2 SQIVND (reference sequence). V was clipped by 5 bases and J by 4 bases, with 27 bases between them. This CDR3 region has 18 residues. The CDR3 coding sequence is TGTGCCAGTAGTTCCCAACTGGGACGGGTCACGCGTTCGTACGAGCAGTACTTC. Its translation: CASSSQLGRVTRSYEQYF.

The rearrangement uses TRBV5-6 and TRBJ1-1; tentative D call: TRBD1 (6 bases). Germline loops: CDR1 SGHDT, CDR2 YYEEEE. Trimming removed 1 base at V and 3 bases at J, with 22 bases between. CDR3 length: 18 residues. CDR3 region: CASSLLFQGTSLYTEAFF. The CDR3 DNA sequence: TGTGCCAGCAGCTTGCTATTTCAGGGGACGAGCTTATACACTGAAGCTTTCTTT.

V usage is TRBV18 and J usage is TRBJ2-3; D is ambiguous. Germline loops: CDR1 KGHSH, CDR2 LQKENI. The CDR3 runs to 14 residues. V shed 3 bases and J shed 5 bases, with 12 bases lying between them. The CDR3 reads CASSPLHSVDTQYF. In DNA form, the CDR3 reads TGTGCCAGCTCACCCCTACACTCCGTAGATACGCAGTATTTT.

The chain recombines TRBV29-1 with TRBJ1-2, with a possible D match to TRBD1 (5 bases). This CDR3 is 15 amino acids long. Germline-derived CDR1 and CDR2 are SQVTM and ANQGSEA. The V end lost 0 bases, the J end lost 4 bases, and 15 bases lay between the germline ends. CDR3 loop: CSVEDTAGMTYGYTF. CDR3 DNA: TGCAGCGTTGAAGATACAGCAGGGATGACCTATGGCTACACCTTC.

CDR3 nucleotides: TGTGCCAGCAGTTTCCTCCGTCCCCCGACTAGCGGTATCACAGATACGCAGTATTTT. It encodes CASSFLRPPTSGITDTQYF. V gene TRBV28 combines with J gene TRBJ2-3; 9 positions agree with TRBD2. From germline, CDR1 is MDHEN and CDR2 SYDVKM. The CDR3 has 19 amino acids. V shed 3 bases and J 2 bases; nucleotides not matched to a gene: 15.

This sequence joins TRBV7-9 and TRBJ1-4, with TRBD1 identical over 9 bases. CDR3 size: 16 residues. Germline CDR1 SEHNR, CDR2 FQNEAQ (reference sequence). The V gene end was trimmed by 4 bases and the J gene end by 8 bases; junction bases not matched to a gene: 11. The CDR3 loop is CASSSPGTGLGEKLFF. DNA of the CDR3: TGTGCCAGCAGCTCCCCCGGGACAGGGCTGGGAGAAAAACTGTTTTTT. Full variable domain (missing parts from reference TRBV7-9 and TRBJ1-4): DTGVSQNPRHKITKRGQNVTFRCDPISEHNRLYWYRQTLGQGPEFLTYFQNEAQLEKSRLLSDRFSAERPKGSFSTLEIQRTEQGDSAMYLCASSSPGTGLGEKLFFGSGTQLSVL.

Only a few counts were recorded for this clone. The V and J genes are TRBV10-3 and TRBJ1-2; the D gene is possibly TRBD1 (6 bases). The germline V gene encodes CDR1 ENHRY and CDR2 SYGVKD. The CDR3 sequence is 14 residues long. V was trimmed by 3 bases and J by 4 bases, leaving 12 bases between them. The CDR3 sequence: CAISEQQGSYGYTF. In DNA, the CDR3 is TGTGCCATCAGTGAACAACAGGGCTCCTATGGCTACACCTTC.

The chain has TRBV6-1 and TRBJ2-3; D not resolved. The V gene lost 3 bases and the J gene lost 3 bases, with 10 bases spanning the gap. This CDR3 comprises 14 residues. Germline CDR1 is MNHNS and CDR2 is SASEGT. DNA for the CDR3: TGTGCCAGCAGTGATTGGACCGAGACAGATACGCAGTATTTT. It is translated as CASSDWTETDTQYF.

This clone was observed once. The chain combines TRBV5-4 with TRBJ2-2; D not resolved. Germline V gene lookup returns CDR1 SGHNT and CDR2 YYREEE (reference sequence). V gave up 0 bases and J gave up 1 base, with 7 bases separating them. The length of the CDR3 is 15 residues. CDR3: CASSLDTGNTGELFF. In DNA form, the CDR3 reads TGTGCCAGCAGCTTGGATACGGGGAACACCGGGGAGCTGTTTTTT.

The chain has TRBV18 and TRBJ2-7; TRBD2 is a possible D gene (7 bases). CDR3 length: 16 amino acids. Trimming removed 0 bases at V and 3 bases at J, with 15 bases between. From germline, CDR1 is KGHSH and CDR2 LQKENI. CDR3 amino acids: CASSPPVGGVSYEQYF. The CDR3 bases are TGTGCCAGCTCACCACCCGTAGGGGGGGTGAGCTACGAGCAGTACTTC.

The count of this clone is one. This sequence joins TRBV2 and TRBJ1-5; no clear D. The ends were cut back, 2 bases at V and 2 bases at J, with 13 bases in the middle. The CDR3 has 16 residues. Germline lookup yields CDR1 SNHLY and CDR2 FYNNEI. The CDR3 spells CASSEMMQTGNQPQHF. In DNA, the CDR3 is TGTGCCAGCAGTGAAATGATGCAAACGGGCAATCAGCCCCAGCATTTT.

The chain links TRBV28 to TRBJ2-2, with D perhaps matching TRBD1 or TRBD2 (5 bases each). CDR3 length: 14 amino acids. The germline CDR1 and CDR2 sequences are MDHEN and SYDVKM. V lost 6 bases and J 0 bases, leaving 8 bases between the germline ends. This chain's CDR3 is CASREDTNTGELFF. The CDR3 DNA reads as TGTGCCAGCAGGGAGGACACGAACACCGGGGAGCTGTTTTTT.

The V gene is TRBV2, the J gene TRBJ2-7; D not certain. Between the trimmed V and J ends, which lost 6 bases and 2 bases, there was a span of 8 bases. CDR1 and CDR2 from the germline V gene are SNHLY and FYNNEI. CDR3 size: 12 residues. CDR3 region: CASSRQAYEQYF. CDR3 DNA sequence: TGTGCCAGCAGCAGGCAAGCCTACGAGCAGTACTTC.